These 4 T cell receptor beta chains originate from one sample sequenced in a study of cytomegalovirus exposure and HLA in healthy donors. The PCR made use of 60 Vbeta and 13 Jbeta primers. Only in-frame clones appear in the TCRdb table, and some are missing; sequencing was by immunoSEQ multiplex PCR. In the table there are 200,000 to 250,000 clones, approximately 82% of which are singletons. The sequencing sample was made of PBMCs. The receptors shown here come from a woman in her 40s in good health and CMV-seronegative.

The CDR3 DNA follows: TGTGCCATTAGACTAGCGGAGACAGATACGCAGTATTTT. It specifies CAIRLAETDTQYF. The chain uses TRBV10-3 and TRBJ2-3, with 9 bases matching TRBD2. Losses at the gene ends were 9 bases for V and 3 bases for J; bases not matched to a gene: 4. There are 13 residues in the CDR3. Per the germline V gene, CDR1 is ENHRY and CDR2 is SYGVKD.

This clone has a handful of counts. The chain links TRBV18 to TRBJ1-4; D ambiguous. The ends were cut back, 2 bases at V and 8 bases at J, with 12 bases in the middle. The CDR3 has 14 amino acids. The V gene's germline CDR1 is KGHSH and CDR2 LQKENI. The CDR3 is CASSPGEGHEKLFF. The CDR3, as DNA: TGTGCCAGCTCACCAGGGGAGGGCCACGAAAAACTGTTTTTT.

The gene calls are TRBV5-6 and TRBJ1-5, with TRBD1 identical over 9 bases. V trimming: 4 bases; J trimming: 6 bases; junction bases outside the gene matches: 5. CDR3 length: 14 amino acids. Germline loops: CDR1 SGHDT, CDR2 YYEEEE. The CDR3: CASSADRGGQPQHF. Written as DNA, the CDR3 is TGTGCCAGCAGCGCGGACAGGGGTGGTCAGCCCCAGCATTTT.

V is TRBV6-5 and J is TRBJ2-1; 8 bases are a match to TRBD1. The CDR3 extends over 15 amino acids. Germline V gene lookup returns CDR1 MNHEY and CDR2 SVGAGI. Trimming took 2 bases from V and 3 from J; bases not matched to a gene: 3. The CDR3 here is CASSYQGADYNEQFF. The DNA for the CDR3 is TGTGCCAGCAGTTACCAGGGGGCTGACTACAATGAGCAGTTCTTC.